These 27 T cell receptor beta chains share one sample of origin, sequenced in a study of T-cell reconstitution after alpha-beta-depleted transplantation in children. As it was prepared, the TCRbeta library received unique molecular identifiers. TCRdb analysed the PCR reads with MiXCR anew, one entry per CDR3 protein. This table has just over 950,000 distinct CDR3 sequences, under 30% appearing once. The sequences come from PBMCs, mostly from graft donor cells, collected 360 days after TCRalphabeta/CD19-depleted stem cell transplant. These receptors originate from a boy in the first two years of life who had a stem cell transplant for SCID, so the T cells may come from the graft donor.

This clonotype was picked up a small number of times. The chain recombines TRBV11-2 with TRBJ1-1; D is perhaps TRBD1 (5 bases). The CDR3 consists of 18 residues. Germline lookup yields CDR1 SGHAT and CDR2 FQNNGV. V lost 2 bases to trimming and J lost 4 bases, with 23 bases between them. CDR3 loop: CASSLWARVSRAGTEAFF. CDR3 nucleotide sequence: TGTGCCAGCAGCTTATGGGCCAGGGTTTCTAGGGCTGGCACTGAAGCTTTCTTT.

This clonotype showed up just a few times. The chain combines TRBV20-1 with TRBJ2-3; 13 nucleotides match TRBD2. With 4 bases clipped from V and 3 bases from J, the junction kept 19 bases outside the gene matches. This CDR3 contains 20 residues. Germline values: CDR1 DFQATT, CDR2 SNEGSKA (reference sequence). The CDR3 nucleotides are TGCAGTGCTACCAAGCCAGGGGGCAGACTAGCGGGGGGCAGAACAGATACGCAGTATTTT. This sequence encodes CSATKPGGRLAGGRTDTQYF.

This clonotype was counted a few times. The CDR3 protein is CASSQLVGGPEAFF. In DNA, the CDR3 is TGTGCCAGCAGCCAGTTGGTCGGGGGCCCTGAAGCTTTCTTT. This chain joins TRBV12-3 or TRBV12-4 and TRBJ1-1; D possibly corresponds to TRBD1 (6 bases). The ends were cut back, 6 bases at V and 6 bases at J, with 17 bases in the middle. The CDR3 has 14 residues.

The V and J genes are TRBV7-2 and TRBJ1-2; 8 positions agree with TRBD1. CDR1 and CDR2 from the germline V gene are SGHTA and FQGNSA. There are 15 residues in the CDR3. V was clipped by 6 bases and J by 4 bases; unmatched bases: 10. CDR3 in amino acids: CASSHGQGWIYGYTF. CDR3 sequence (DNA): TGTGCCAGCAGTCACGGACAGGGCTGGATCTATGGCTACACCTTC.

The rearrangement links TRBV20-1 to TRBJ2-7; no clear D. Germline values: CDR1 DFQATT, CDR2 SNEGSKA (reference sequence). The CDR3 has 12 residues. V lost 6 bases, J lost 5 bases, and 14 bases lay in between. The CDR3 here is CSAPLGGDEQYF. The CDR3 DNA reads TGCAGTGCACCCCTGGGTGGGGACGAGCAGTACTTC.

The genes are TRBV10-3 and TRBJ1-3; D ambiguous. Trimming took 8 bases from V and 4 from J, leaving 9 bases between them. This CDR3 comprises 12 residues. The germline gives CDR1 ENHRY, CDR2 SYGVKD. Here the CDR3 reads CAIDPYGNTIYF. CDR3 DNA: TGTGCCATCGATCCGTACGGAAACACCATATATTTT.

This clonotype was seen more than once but under ten times. The chain couples TRBV27 to TRBJ2-5; D uncertain. The V gene lost 7 bases and the J gene lost 2 bases, with 11 bases spanning the gap. The germline V gene encodes CDR1 MNHEY and CDR2 SMNVEV (reference sequence). This CDR3 is 13 amino acids long. The CDR3 region is CASKSTAQETQYF. The CDR3 nucleotides read TGTGCCAGCAAATCGACGGCACAAGAGACCCAGTACTTC.

This clonotype was seen a few times. V is TRBV2 and J is TRBJ2-2; the match to TRBD2 covers 8 bases. After removal of 5 bases from V and 7 bases from J, the junction contained 6 bases not matched to a gene. CDR3 length: 14 residues. In germline, CDR1 is SNHLY, CDR2 FYNNEI. The CDR3 DNA follows: TGTGCCAGCAGTACCGGGACTAGAAACGGGGAGCTGTTTTTT. It yields the protein CASSTGTRNGELFF. Full variable domain (missing parts from reference TRBV2 and TRBJ2-2): EPEVTQTPSHQVTQMGQEVILRCVPISNHLYFYWYRQILGQKVEFLVSFYNNEISEKSEIFDDQFSVERPDGSNFTLKIRSTKLEDSAMYFCASSTGTRNGELFFGEGSRLTVL.

This chain connects TRBV4-2 to TRBJ2-5; weak D call: TRBD2 (6 bases). Trimming stripped 5 bases from V and 3 bases from J, with 16 bases between. The length of the CDR3 is 15 residues. The germline gives CDR1 LGHNA, CDR2 YNFKEQ. The CDR3 reads CASSSTGTRKETQYF. In nucleotides, the CDR3 is TGTGCCAGCAGCAGTACCGGGACTCGGAAAGAGACCCAGTACTTC.

The chain has TRBV20-1 and TRBJ1-1; TRBD1 matches 8 bases. V lost 3 bases, J lost 7 bases, and 7 bases stayed unmatched. Germline V gene data show CDR1 as DFQATT and CDR2 as SNEGSKA (reference sequence). The CDR3 loop spans 13 amino acids. CDR3 DNA sequence: TGCAGTGCTAGGTGGACAGGGCTTCATGAAGCTTTCTTT. Amino acids: CSARWTGLHEAFF.

A few counts support this clonotype. The chain links TRBV10-3 to TRBJ1-1; D ambiguous. V was shortened by 0 bases and J by 5 bases, with 13 bases between the two germline ends. This CDR3 comprises 15 residues. CDR1 is ENHRY, CDR2 SYGVKD, per germline. Written as DNA, the CDR3 is TGTGCCATCAGTGAGTCGAACGGGCTCCGGACTGAAGCTTTCTTT. Its translation is CAISESNGLRTEAFF.

The rearrangement joins TRBV5-6 to TRBJ2-3; weak D call: TRBD2 (6 bases). There are 14 residues in the CDR3. The germline V gene encodes CDR1 SGHDT and CDR2 YYEEEE. The V end lost 0 bases, the J end lost 7 bases, and 12 bases lay between the germline ends. In DNA, the CDR3 is TGTGCCAGCAGCTTGGGACTAGGTGATTATACGCAGTATTTT. Residues: CASSLGLGDYTQYF. Together with reference TRBV5-6 and TRBJ2-3, the CDR3 gives the full variable domain: DAGVTQSPTHLIKTRGQQVTLRCSPKSGHDTVSWYQQALGQGPQFIFQYYEEEERQRGNFPDRFSGHQFPNYSSELNVNALLLGDSALYLCASSLGLGDYTQYFGPGTRLTVL.

The chain links TRBV7-2 to TRBJ2-1; D possibly matches TRBD1 or TRBD2 (6 bases each). This CDR3 comprises 14 residues. V lost 1 base to trimming and J lost 8 bases, with 12 bases between them. Germline CDR1 and CDR2: SGHTA and FQGNSA. The CDR3 DNA sequence: TGTGCCAGCAGCTTAGTTCCGGGGGCCTATGAGCAGTTCTTC. Its translation is CASSLVPGAYEQFF.

V usage is TRBV9 and J usage is TRBJ1-4, with D tentatively TRBD1 (6 bases). V dropped 5 bases and J dropped 1 base, with 9 bases sitting between them. Looked up from germline, CDR1 is SGDLS and CDR2 is YYNGEE. CDR3 length equals 14 residues. In DNA form, the CDR3 reads TGTGCCAGCAGTGGGGGCGGAACTAATGAAAAACTGTTTTTT. Residues: CASSGGGTNEKLFF.

In DNA form, the CDR3 reads TGTGCCAGCTCACCACAGGTCAGGGCCCCTCAAGAGACCCAGTACTTC. It yields the protein CASSPQVRAPQETQYF. This chain links TRBV18 with TRBJ2-5, with D perhaps matching TRBD1 (5 bases). CDR1 and CDR2 (germline): KGHSH, LQKENI. The CDR3 loop spans 16 amino acids. V was cut by 1 base and J by 2 bases, with 14 bases left in between.

The chain joins TRBV4-3 to TRBJ2-7; D remains unclear. Germline values: CDR1 LGHNA, CDR2 YSLEER. Trimming pared 1 base from V and 2 bases from J, leaving 15 bases between. The CDR3 extends over 16 amino acids. In nucleotides, the CDR3 is TGCGCCAGCAGCCAAGCAATCACGGATGGAGCCTACGAGCAGTACTTC. Its translation is CASSQAITDGAYEQYF.

The chain has TRBV5-6 and TRBJ1-5; a weak D match, TRBD1 (5 bases). Germline assignment: CDR1 SGHDT and CDR2 YYEEEE. There are 16 residues in the CDR3. Trimming stripped 4 bases from V and 5 bases from J, with 19 bases between. As DNA, the CDR3 is TGTGCCAGCAGCCTCCGAGAGGGAGGGGACCATCAGCCCCAGCATTTT. The encoded protein is CASSLREGGDHQPQHF.

The chain is built from TRBV28 and TRBJ1-2, with a possible D match to TRBD1 (5 bases). Trimming took 6 bases from V and 4 from J, leaving 15 bases between them. Per the germline V gene, CDR1 is MDHEN and CDR2 is SYDVKM. This CDR3 is built from 14 residues. This CDR3 is CASRGQGALYGYTF. In DNA form, the CDR3 reads TGTGCCAGCAGGGGGCAGGGTGCCCTCTATGGCTACACCTTC.

This clonotype was observed a few times. This chain links TRBV11-2 with TRBJ2-1, with 12 positions matching TRBD2. Germline lookup yields CDR1 SGHAT and CDR2 FQNNGV. CDR3 length: 18 amino acids. V was pared by 5 bases and J by 8 bases, with 16 bases of the junction left unmatched. The DNA of the CDR3 is TGTGCCAGCAGCCCGGGACTAGCGGGTGCTTCACGGCGCGATGAGCAGTTCTTC. This codes for CASSPGLAGASRRDEQFF.

The gene calls are TRBV7-9 and TRBJ2-2; D unclear. The V end lost 7 bases, the J end lost 3 bases, and 15 bases lay between the germline ends. This CDR3 is 15 amino acids long. Germline CDR1 is SEHNR and CDR2 is FQNEAQ (reference sequence). The CDR3 loop reads CASNSLDTYTGELFF. CDR3 nucleotides: TGTGCCAGCAACTCTCTTGACACGTACACCGGGGAGCTGTTTTTT.

The genes are TRBV15 and TRBJ1-4; 12 bases align to TRBD1. The CDR3 is 18 residues long. Germline assignment: CDR1 LNHNV and CDR2 YYDKDF (reference sequence). Trimming cost V 2 bases and J 8 bases; bases outside gene matches: 12. The CDR3 nucleotides read TGTGCCACCAGCAGACGGGACAGGGGGCCCCTGGTCGGAGAAAAACTGTTTTTT. The encoded protein is CATSRRDRGPLVGEKLFF.

The chain joins TRBV6-1 to TRBJ1-4, with a possible D match to TRBD1 (6 bases). V was pared by 3 bases and J by 10 bases, with 21 bases between. Germline CDR1 MNHNS, CDR2 SASEGT. The CDR3 runs 16 residues. The CDR3 loop is CASSEANGGAMRKLFF. In nucleotides, the CDR3 is TGTGCCAGCAGTGAGGCGAACGGGGGGGCCATGCGAAAACTGTTTTTT.

This clonotype was counted between two and nine times. The chain recombines TRBV11-2 with TRBJ2-2, with 8 bases identical to TRBD1. This CDR3 contains 18 residues. With 5 bases clipped from V and 6 bases from J, the junction kept 17 bases outside the gene matches. The germline V gene encodes CDR1 SGHAT and CDR2 FQNNGV. CDR3 amino acids: CASSPGSGGALRSGELFF. In DNA, the CDR3 is TGTGCCAGCAGCCCCGGTTCAGGGGGCGCCCTAAGGTCCGGGGAGCTGTTTTTT. The full variable domain, completed using reference TRBV11-2 and TRBJ2-2, is EAGVAQSPRYKIIEKRQSVAFWCNPISGHATLYWYQQILGQGPKLLIQFQNNGVVDDSQLPKDRFSAERLKGVDSTLKIQPAKLEDSAVYLCASSPGSGGALRSGELFFGEGSRLTVL.

The chain is built from TRBV29-1 and TRBJ1-4; D not resolved. Germline V gene lookup returns CDR1 SQVTM and CDR2 ANQGSEA. The CDR3 sequence is 10 residues long. V shed 6 bases and J shed 10 bases, with 9 bases lying between them. The DNA for the CDR3 is TGCAGCGTCCGTCCCGCAAAACTGTTTTTT. Residues: CSVRPAKLFF.

The chain combines TRBV5-5 with TRBJ2-7, with D uncertain. From germline, CDR1 is SGHKS and CDR2 YYEKEE (reference sequence). This CDR3 comprises 15 residues. V lost 0 bases and J 0 bases, leaving 10 bases between the germline ends. The CDR3, as DNA: TGTGCCAGCAGCTTGGGCTTAACAGTCTCCTACGAGCAGTACTTC. Encoded protein: CASSLGLTVSYEQYF.

CDR3 region: CATSDAPGGPAKNIQYF. Here the CDR3 DNA reads TGTGCCACCAGTGACGCCCCAGGGGGCCCAGCCAAAAACATTCAGTACTTC. This sequence joins TRBV24-1 and TRBJ2-4, with 8 positions matching TRBD1. V dropped 4 bases and J dropped 0; count of bases not matched to a gene: 7. This CDR3 has 17 residues. CDR1 and CDR2 (germline): KGHDR, SFDVKD.

The V gene is TRBV20-1, the J gene TRBJ1-3; D uncertain. CDR1 is DFQATT and CDR2 is SNEGSKA in the germline V gene (reference sequence). Trimming stripped 7 bases from V and 0 bases from J, with 16 bases between. The CDR3 runs 15 residues. This CDR3 is CSVTGPYTSGNTIYF. In DNA, the CDR3 is TGCAGTGTTACGGGTCCCTATACCTCTGGAAACACCATATATTTT.